This T cell receptor beta chain comes out of a study of CD8+ T cells in alopecia areata. The CDR3 loop spans 15 amino acids. V gave up 0 bases and J gave up 0 bases, with 9 bases separating them. Germline assignment: CDR1 SGHRS and CDR2 YFSETQ. Extraction and reverse transcription of RNA yielded cDNA as the sequencing template. TCRdb's copy holds only in-frame clones and misses some; the assay was immunoSEQ multiplex PCR. The table has some 150,000 clones, about 54% seen once. Treatment of the sample: oral pan-JAK inhibitor, 5-10 mg twice daily. This rearrangement joins TRBV5-1 to TRBJ1-1, with D unclear. The source of this sequence is a human donor with alopecia areata. Sequencing used CD4+ T cells sorted from blood, obtained at approximately week 61, from a patient treated with tofacitinib. In DNA, the CDR3 is TGCGCCAGCAGCTTGGTGGCAGGAATGAACACTGAAGCTTTCTTT. It codes for CASSLVAGMNTEAFF. Variable domain in full (rest from reference TRBV5-1 and TRBJ1-1): KAGVTQTPRYLIKTRGQQVTLSCSPISGHRSVSWYQQTPGQGLQFLFEYFSETQRNKGNFPGRFSGRQFSNSRSEMNVSTLELGDSALYLCASSLVAGMNTEAFFGQGTRLTVV.